This is a list of T cell receptor beta chains from one sample in a study of patients and donors after allogeneic stem cell transplantation. TCRdb passed the RT-PCR reads through MiXCR, listing each CDR3 protein once. The profile shows about a million distinct CDR3 sequences, more than 15% of them singletons. Input material: blood, either unsorted or a sorted T cell fraction (not recorded which). The source of these receptors is a human donor who was either an allogeneic HSCT recipient or a stem cell or donor lymphocyte infusion donor (not recorded which). It is not recorded whose cells these are; they may come from a transplant donor. CDR3s include the opening cysteine and the closing phenylalanine or tryptophan.

J gene: TRBJ2-1; V gene: TRBV10-3; CDR3 length: 16; CDR3 protein: CAIRLGSGRAGNEQFF
J gene: TRBJ2-5; V gene: TRBV2; CDR3 length: 14; CDR3 protein: CAVTGLAGAETQYF
J gene: TRBJ2-1; V gene: TRBV4-1; CDR3 length: 14; CDR3 protein: CASSQPRQGTEQFF
J gene: TRBJ1-2; V gene: TRBV12-3/TRBV12-4; CDR3 length: 15; CDR3 protein: CASSLGSSSYYGYTF
J gene: TRBJ2-7; V gene: TRBV20-1; CDR3 length: 12; CDR3 protein: CSARLAGAKEYF
J gene: TRBJ2-1; V gene: TRBV7-3; CDR3 length: 15; CDR3 protein: CASSPVGGPRDEQFF
J gene: TRBJ2-2; V gene: TRBV29-1; CDR3 length: 17; CDR3 protein: CSVEKFGRGRNTGELFF
J gene: TRBJ1-2; V gene: TRBV6-1; CDR3 length: 13; CDR3 protein: CASSDTAPYGYTF
J gene: TRBJ2-5; V gene: TRBV7-9; CDR3 length: 13; CDR3 protein: CASRPRVEATQYF
J gene: TRBJ2-7; V gene: TRBV5-1; CDR3 length: 14; CDR3 protein: CASSFSDRGLKQYF
J gene: TRBJ1-6; V gene: TRBV12-3/TRBV12-4; CDR3 length: 14; CDR3 protein: CASSPGGGNSPLHF
J gene: TRBJ2-3; V gene: TRBV19; CDR3 length: 14; CDR3 protein: CASSIGTQTDTQYF
J gene: TRBJ1-6; V gene: TRBV5-1; CDR3 length: 12; CDR3 protein: CASSSRNSPLHF
J gene: TRBJ2-7; V gene: TRBV7-9; CDR3 length: 15; CDR3 protein: CASSRTSGRSHEQYF
J gene: TRBJ1-1; V gene: TRBV20-1; CDR3 length: 14; CDR3 protein: CSARDSRGLTEAFF
J gene: TRBJ2-3; V gene: TRBV6-2/TRBV6-3; CDR3 length: 13; CDR3 protein: CASSSVLPDTQYF
J gene: TRBJ1-1; V gene: TRBV4-1; CDR3 length: 14; CDR3 protein: CASSQPPRQGSAFF
J gene: TRBJ2-2; V gene: TRBV7-9; CDR3 length: 17; CDR3 protein: CASSLDSWRQNTGELFF
J gene: TRBJ2-2; V gene: TRBV28; CDR3 length: 18; CDR3 protein: CASSFTAGGLANTGELFF
J gene: TRBJ1-2; V gene: TRBV20-1; CDR3 length: 14; CDR3 protein: CSARDPGRGEGYTF
J gene: TRBJ1-2; V gene: TRBV5-1; CDR3 length: 13; CDR3 protein: CASSFFYKAGYTF
J gene: TRBJ1-1; V gene: TRBV6-5; CDR3 length: 11; CDR3 protein: CASSYPGEAFF
J gene: TRBJ2-7; V gene: TRBV28; CDR3 length: 12; CDR3 protein: CASWGGHHEQYF
J gene: TRBJ2-7; V gene: TRBV27; CDR3 length: 15; CDR3 protein: CASSPGTGRVGEQYF
J gene: TRBJ2-7; V gene: TRBV14; CDR3 length: 15; CDR3 protein: CASSQGTGGSYEQYF
J gene: TRBJ2-3; V gene: TRBV20-1; CDR3 length: 12; CDR3 protein: CSASQPVVTQYF
J gene: TRBJ1-2; V gene: TRBV6-1; CDR3 length: 13; CDR3 protein: CASSPLLSYGYTF
J gene: TRBJ1-2; V gene: TRBV7-2; CDR3 length: 13; CDR3 protein: CASSLASQYGYTF
J gene: TRBJ2-1; V gene: TRBV6-1; CDR3 length: 15; CDR3 protein: CASRDYYQPYNEQFF
J gene: TRBJ2-2; V gene: TRBV3-1; CDR3 length: 19; CDR3 protein: CASSSLSTWDRREAGELFF
J gene: TRBJ2-4; V gene: TRBV11-2; CDR3 length: 19; CDR3 protein: CASSSQMTAATLAKNIQYF
J gene: TRBJ2-7; V gene: TRBV5-1; CDR3 length: 11; CDR3 protein: CASSSDRQKYF
J gene: TRBJ2-5; V gene: TRBV20-1; CDR3 length: 15; CDR3 protein: CSASLTRTNQETQYF
J gene: TRBJ2-5; V gene: TRBV12-3/TRBV12-4; CDR3 length: 13; CDR3 protein: CASSPLGVETQYF
J gene: TRBJ2-1; V gene: TRBV20-1; CDR3 length: 15; CDR3 protein: CSARQGSGRAHEQFF
J gene: TRBJ2-3; V gene: TRBV3-1; CDR3 length: 16; CDR3 protein: CASSLDLGLRTDTQYF
J gene: TRBJ2-3; V gene: TRBV29-1; CDR3 length: 11; CDR3 protein: CSGPAQGTQYF
J gene: TRBJ2-5; V gene: TRBV4-3; CDR3 length: 17; CDR3 protein: CASSQDPSGGGQETQYF
J gene: TRBJ2-1; V gene: TRBV7-9; CDR3 length: 16; CDR3 protein: CASSPAFKGAYNEQFF
J gene: TRBJ1-1; V gene: TRBV20-1; CDR3 length: 12; CDR3 protein: CSEGARVTEAFF
J gene: TRBJ2-1; V gene: TRBV6-1; CDR3 length: 16; CDR3 protein: CASSPNVRSSYNEQFF
J gene: TRBJ1-2; V gene: TRBV27; CDR3 length: 13; CDR3 protein: CASSLSRGLGYTF
J gene: TRBJ2-2; V gene: TRBV12-3/TRBV12-4; CDR3 length: 13; CDR3 protein: CASSFHWAGELFF
J gene: TRBJ2-3; V gene: TRBV2; CDR3 length: 13; CDR3 protein: CASNQVSTDTQYF
J gene: TRBJ2-6; V gene: TRBV20-1; CDR3 length: 13; CDR3 protein: CSAVYSGANVLTF
J gene: TRBJ2-5; V gene: TRBV12-3/TRBV12-4; CDR3 length: 15; CDR3 protein: CASSLARDGGETQYF
J gene: TRBJ1-1; V gene: TRBV7-9; CDR3 length: 15; CDR3 protein: CASSPNRGRNTEAFF
J gene: TRBJ1-1; V gene: TRBV6-1; CDR3 length: 15; CDR3 protein: CASRRDRVMNTEAFF